The 22 T cell receptor beta chains below come from one sample, sequenced in a study of blood T cells in healthy people across ages. A second PCR, run for roughly 7 to 11 cycles, used a sample-barcoded 5' primer plus a J-beta primer mix. TCRdb used MiXCR to reprocess the 5' RACE reads, holding one entry per CDR3 protein. The table has fewer than 950,000 distinct CDR3 sequences, roughly 34% seen once. Sequences were obtained from blood. These TCRs come from a man younger than 35 in good health.

The chain couples TRBV10-3 to TRBJ2-7; TRBD2 agrees at 9 bases. Unmatched junction bases numbered 9, after V lost 4 bases and J lost 2 bases. This CDR3 contains 16 residues. Per germline, CDR1 ENHRY and CDR2 SYGVKD. Here the CDR3 DNA reads TGTGCCATCAGTGCCCCTGAGCGGGAGGCCGCCTACGAGCAGTACTTC. Translating it yields CAISAPEREAAYEQYF.

This clonotype was counted ten times or more. The chain couples TRBV7-2 to TRBJ2-7, with 8 positions matching TRBD1. After removal of 3 bases from V and 0 bases from J, the junction contained 1 base not matched to a gene. Germline CDR1 is SGHTA and CDR2 is FQGNSA. The length of the CDR3 is 14 residues. The CDR3 loop is CASSLTGASYEQYF. The CDR3 region has the DNA TGTGCCAGCAGCTTGACAGGGGCCTCCTACGAGCAGTACTTC. The entire variable domain, with the rest obtained from reference TRBV7-2 and TRBJ2-7, is as follows: GAGVSQSPSNKVTEKGKDVELRCDPISGHTALYWYRQSLGQGLEFLIYFQGNSAPDKSGLPSDRFSAERTGGSVSTLTIQRTQQEDSAVYLCASSLTGASYEQYFGPGTRLTVT.

V usage is TRBV6-2 or TRBV6-3 and J usage is TRBJ1-6; 8 bases are shared with TRBD1. V shed 8 bases and J 2 bases; nucleotides not matched to a gene: 8. This CDR3 is built from 16 residues. The germline gives CDR1 MNHEY, CDR2 SVGEGT. This CDR3 is CASGSGQGPYNSPLHF. The CDR3 nucleotides are TGTGCCAGCGGATCCGGACAGGGACCCTATAATTCACCCCTCCACTTT.

This clonotype has just one count. V usage is TRBV29-1 and J usage is TRBJ1-1, with D maybe TRBD1 (6 bases). The CDR3 covers 13 residues. Germline V lookup: CDR1 SQVTM, CDR2 ANQGSEA. V lost 7 bases and J 2 bases, leaving 14 bases between the germline ends. The CDR3 DNA reads TGCAGCGCCGCTTACAGGGTAAACACTGAAGCTTTCTTT. Its translation: CSAAYRVNTEAFF.

This clonotype was seen ten or more times. The genes are TRBV20-1 and TRBJ2-1; 7 bases line up with TRBD1. Germline CDR1 DFQATT, CDR2 SNEGSKA (reference sequence). CDR3 length: 14 amino acids. The J segment lost 5 bases and the V segment lost 5 bases, leaving 9 bases of the junction unmatched. The CDR3: CSARTGTENNEQFF. The DNA of the CDR3 is TGCAGTGCTCGGACCGGGACAGAGAACAATGAGCAGTTCTTC.

This clonotype has at least ten counts. The J gene is TRBJ2-3, the V gene TRBV5-1; D ambiguous. CDR1 and CDR2 (germline): SGHRS, YFSETQ. The CDR3 totals 14 residues. Trimming removed 0 bases from V and 3 bases from J, with 8 bases in between. For the CDR3, the DNA is TGCGCCAGCAGCTTGGCCCCCGGAACAGATACGCAGTATTTT. The encoded protein is CASSLAPGTDTQYF.

The chain couples TRBV7-2 to TRBJ2-7; possibly TRBD1 for D (6 bases). The CDR3 is 16 amino acids. The V and J ends lost 1 base and 4 bases respectively, with 17 bases between them. Germline loops: CDR1 SGHTA, CDR2 FQGNSA. CDR3 sequence reads: CASSLEAQGMAYEQYF. Written as DNA, the CDR3 is TGTGCCAGCAGCTTAGAAGCTCAGGGGATGGCGTACGAGCAGTACTTC.

V gene TRBV4-3 combines with J gene TRBJ2-2; D call uncertain. Per the germline V gene, CDR1 is LGHNA and CDR2 is YSLEER. V was trimmed by 4 bases and J by 8 bases, leaving 20 bases between them. The length of the CDR3 is 16 residues. CDR3 loop: CASSPRPNARRGELFF. The CDR3 nucleotides are TGCGCCAGCAGCCCCCGTCCCAACGCAAGGCGGGGGGAGCTGTTTTTT.

A few counts support this clonotype. A read error may be the cause here, since a much bigger clone is one base away. The chain combines TRBV4-3 with TRBJ2-7, with 10 bases matching TRBD2. After removal of 0 bases from V and 7 bases from J, the junction contained 6 bases not matched to a gene. This CDR3 is built from 15 residues. In germline, CDR1 is LGHNA, CDR2 YSLEER. In DNA, the CDR3 is TGCGCCAGCAGCCAAGATAGCGGGGGGTTCAATGAGCAGTACTTC. Amino acid sequence: CASSQDSGGFNEQYF.

This clonotype was seen repeatedly, ten times or more. V gene TRBV12-3 or TRBV12-4 combines with J gene TRBJ1-2; D possibly corresponds to TRBD1 (6 bases). V lost 4 bases and J lost 2, with 11 bases in between. This CDR3 is built from 14 residues. This chain's CDR3 is CASSSETGNYGYTF. The CDR3 coding sequence is TGTGCCAGCAGTTCAGAAACAGGGAACTATGGCTACACCTTC.

This chain's CDR3 is CATSGLPRTSAGTDTQYF. CDR3 nucleotide sequence: TGTGCCACCAGCGGCCTCCCCAGAACTAGCGCAGGCACAGATACGCAGTATTTT. The chain is built from TRBV15 and TRBJ2-3, with TRBD2 matching over 7 bases. Germline values: CDR1 LNHNV, CDR2 YYDKDF (reference sequence). Trimming took 5 bases from V and 1 from J; bases not matched to a gene: 15. The CDR3 consists of 18 residues.

Details on this clonotype: A much more abundant neighbour one base away suggests this may be a read error. V and J are TRBV7-8 and TRBJ2-1; D may be TRBD1 (6 bases). This CDR3 region has 18 residues. Germline assignment: CDR1 SGHVS and CDR2 FQNEAQ. The CDR3 reads CANSLVSAGALSGNEQFF. The CDR3 DNA reads as TGTGCCAACAGCTTAGTGAGCGCAGGGGCCCTCTCGGGGAATGAGCAGTTCTTC.

The V and J genes are TRBV28 and TRBJ2-7; TRBD2 aligns across 7 bases. The germline V gene has CDR1 MDHEN and CDR2 SYDVKM. V trimming: 6 bases; J trimming: 1 base; junction bases outside the gene matches: 6. CDR3 size: 14 residues. The CDR3 here is CASRGEAGSYEQYF. The DNA of the CDR3 is TGTGCCAGCAGGGGAGAAGCGGGGTCCTACGAGCAGTACTTC.

The genes are TRBV20-1 and TRBJ2-7, with D possibly matching TRBD2 (6 bases). This CDR3 region has 15 residues. Germline V lookup: CDR1 DFQATT, CDR2 SNEGSKA (reference sequence). V shed 3 bases and J shed 6 bases, with 21 bases lying between them. DNA for the CDR3: TGCAGTGCTAGTCCCCTTCTAGCGCACCTTGGCGAGCAGTACTTC. It translates to CSASPLLAHLGEQYF.

This clonotype has a handful of counts. The chain is built from TRBV20-1 and TRBJ2-1; 7 positions match TRBD2. Germline CDR1 DFQATT, CDR2 SNEGSKA (reference sequence). The ends lost 3 bases at V and 15 bases at J; junction bases unmatched: 11. This CDR3 comprises 12 residues. This CDR3 reads CSASLAVPPGFF. Here the CDR3 DNA reads TGCAGTGCTAGCCTAGCGGTCCCCCCAGGGTTCTTC.

This CDR3 is CASRLLRDGNTEAFF. Here the CDR3 DNA reads TGTGCCAGCAGACTACTCCGGGACGGGAACACTGAAGCTTTCTTT. This rearrangement joins TRBV27 to TRBJ1-1, with D possibly TRBD1 on 5 matching bases. V lost 6 bases and J lost 1, with 15 bases in between. The CDR3 sequence is 15 residues long. Germline loops: CDR1 MNHEY, CDR2 SMNVEV (reference sequence).

CDR3 in amino acids: CASSGGTYYGYTF. In DNA, the CDR3 is TGTGCCAGCAGTGGTGGTACCTACTATGGCTACACCTTC. The chain couples TRBV2 to TRBJ1-2; D unresolved. With 4 bases removed from V and 3 bases from J, the gap between germline ends came to 9 bases. In germline, CDR1 is SNHLY, CDR2 FYNNEI. The CDR3 is made up of 13 amino acids.

This clonotype showed up just a few times. This sequence joins TRBV4-1 and TRBJ2-1; TRBD1 is a possible D gene (5 bases). Trimming left V 2 bases short and J 6 bases short, with 8 bases between. The CDR3 is 13 amino acids. Germline-derived CDR1 and CDR2 are MGHRA and YSYEKL. CDR3 bases: TGCGCCAGCAGCCAATTTACAGGCAATGAGCAGTTCTTC. Translation: CASSQFTGNEQFF.

This clonotype has more than one count but fewer than ten. The V gene is TRBV12-3 or TRBV12-4, the J gene TRBJ1-5; TRBD1 is a possible D gene (6 bases). V shed 4 bases and J shed 0 bases, with 19 bases lying between them. The CDR3 is 18 residues long. CDR3 in amino acids: CASSSSSWDTDSNQPQHF. As DNA, the CDR3 is TGTGCCAGCAGTTCCTCGTCTTGGGACACAGATAGCAATCAGCCCCAGCATTTT.

This clonotype was detected a few times. The V gene is TRBV5-6, the J gene TRBJ1-1; no definite D call. V lost 2 bases, J lost 6 bases, and 8 bases lay in between. Germline CDR1 reads SGHDT; CDR2 reads YYEEEE. This CDR3 has 12 residues. The DNA for the CDR3 is TGTGCCAGCAGCTTTAATGGCCCTGAAGCTTTCTTT. This translates into CASSFNGPEAFF.

Concerning this clonotype itself: A much larger clone differs by one base, so this may be a read error. The J gene is TRBJ2-7, the V gene TRBV7-2, with D perhaps assigned TRBD1 or TRBD2 (5 bases each). Germline V gives CDR1 SGHTA, CDR2 FQGNSA. This CDR3 is 15 amino acids long. V lost 3 bases and J 7 bases, leaving 19 bases between the germline ends. CDR3 sequence: CASSFRGGALNEQYF. CDR3 bases: TGTGCCAGCAGCTTTCGTGGGGGTGCCTTGAATGAGCAGTACTTC.

Turning to this clonotype: Possible read error: a much larger clone is one base away. The chain combines TRBV5-5 with TRBJ2-1, with 12 bases aligning to TRBD1. CDR1 is SGHKS, CDR2 YYEKEE, per germline (reference sequence). This CDR3 is 14 amino acids long. Trimming at V came to 4 bases and at J to 9 bases, leaving 5 bases not matched to a gene. CDR3 amino acids: CASSVGQGAVEQFF. CDR3 nucleotide sequence: TGTGCCAGCAGCGTGGGACAGGGGGCCGTTGAGCAGTTCTTC.